Described below is a single T cell receptor beta chain sequence and its context. The antigen is undetermined. The source of the sample is a study of response to subunit inactivated influenza vaccine. TCRdb called the RT-PCR reads again in MiXCR, with one record for every CDR3 protein. The table has about 650,000 distinct CDR3 sequences, approximately 14% seen once. The study's findings and limits: Authors suggested that a seasonal influenza vaccination recruits few new T cells each time.

The CDR3 loop spans 16 amino acids. Germline V gene data show CDR1 as ENHRY and CDR2 as SYGVKD. V dropped 2 bases and J dropped 2 bases, with 15 bases sitting between them. The J gene is TRBJ1-2, the V gene TRBV10-3; D ambiguous. This sample comprised PBMCs from blood, obtained roughly 12 days after vaccination. The TCR sequence derives from a man aged 50 to 59 who received an inactivated influenza vaccine. CDR3 coding DNA: TGTGCCATCAGTGAGCTGTCGGCCCAGGTCAACTATGGCTACACCTTC. Translated: CAISELSAQVNYGYTF.